A selection of T cell receptor beta chains follows, all from one sample in a study of blood T cell repertoires in COVID-19. TCRdb's copy holds only in-frame clones and misses some; the assay was immunoSEQ multiplex PCR. The sample has about 440,000 clones, about 85% seen once. The sequencing input was PBMCs or T cells enriched from blood (not recorded which). The receptors derive from a woman under 30 with acute COVID-19. Both conserved end residues are part of each CDR3.

j_call	v_call	cdr3_aa
TRBJ1-5	TRBV28	CASSLWDRGYSNQPQHF
TRBJ2-7	TRBV12-2	CASRLVVLGGYEQYF
TRBJ2-3	TRBV28	CASSLKLTSGDTQYF
TRBJ1-6	TRBV9	CASSTRTAYDSPLHF
TRBJ1-4	TRBV6-5	CASSAGGNEKLFF
TRBJ2-5	TRBV2	CASRGTSGAGQTQYF
TRBJ1-2	TRBV25-1	CASSDGTGRYGYTF
TRBJ2-2	TRBV9	CASSPTGGTNTGELFF
TRBJ2-6	TRBV9	CASSGRQGAGANVLTF
TRBJ1-3	TRBV10-3	CAISEGQSGNTIYF
TRBJ2-7	TRBV5-6	CASSFSLLRTYEQYF
TRBJ1-6	TRBV6-6	CASSYGGQHNSPLHF
TRBJ1-2	TRBV14	CASRRTGYGYTF
TRBJ2-2	TRBV19	CASRLGDTMNTGELFF
TRBJ2-7	TRBV5-4	CASSRASVAGGPGEQYF
TRBJ1-2	TRBV6-6	CASSPPDREGYTF
TRBJ1-4	TRBV19	CASSKRTHSLGNEKLFF
TRBJ1-2	TRBV3-1/TRBV3-2	CASSQFRRGGVYTF
TRBJ2-7	TRBV27	CASSLLASGGDEQYF
TRBJ2-7	TRBV7-9	CASSLDRSWEQYF
TRBJ1-2	TRBV6-5	CASRGAGDGYTF
TRBJ2-3	TRBV18	CASSPGTSGRAGDTQYF
TRBJ1-4	TRBV5-6	CASSYAGVEKLFF
TRBJ1-1	TRBV11-2	CASSLDRGRAEAFF
TRBJ1-4	TRBV7-9	CASSLGGEANEKLFF
TRBJ1-1	TRBV5-1	CASSLAGMGTEAFF
TRBJ1-5	TRBV29-1	CSVEGDGRGQPQHF
TRBJ1-6	TRBV11-3	CASSSDSSYNSPLHF
TRBJ2-2	TRBV2	CATQTDLINTGELFF
TRBJ1-1	TRBV3-1/TRBV3-2	CAGSQDRGPWYEAFF
TRBJ1-2	TRBV20-1	CSASPAAHYTF
TRBJ2-1	TRBV28	CASSPGQVSYNEQFF
TRBJ2-7	TRBV5-1	CASSNPTGSYEQYF
TRBJ1-5	TRBV7-8	CASSWGGDQPQHF
TRBJ1-2	TRBV12-3/TRBV12-4	CASSVRGLYGYTF
TRBJ2-5	TRBV7-9	CASSFHGGPQETQYF
TRBJ2-2	TRBV28	CASKRRVGELFF
TRBJ1-3	TRBV3-1/TRBV3-2	CASSQGPGDGNTIYF
TRBJ2-2	TRBV5-6	CASSLLTGELFF
TRBJ2-1	TRBV7-2	CASSLGRLDYNEQFF
TRBJ1-5	TRBV19	CASSSGTGFVKPQHF
TRBJ2-7	TRBV29-1	CSARTGRTTYEQYF
TRBJ2-7	TRBV3-1/TRBV3-2	CASSQGPPQGNPYEQYF
TRBJ2-7	TRBV6-5	CASSYGGQEYEQYF
TRBJ2-5	TRBV29-1	CSVPSGRVETQYF
TRBJ2-2	TRBV5-4	CASSLARDSGNTGELFF